This TCR beta chain appears in the sequencing data of a study of cytotoxic CD8 clonotypes in ibrutinib-treated CLL. Across the whole study: A mean of around 250,000 productive templates and about 88,000 productive rearrangements was obtained per sample.

This clone was seen a handful of times. What it binds is not known. Deletions cut 5 bases from V and 1 base from J, with 8 bases between. Germline V gene sequence: CDR1 MDHEN, CDR2 SYDVKM. This CDR3 has 13 residues. Cryopreserved PBMCs were the source of 2 to 2.5 micrograms of genomic DNA, which went to TCR beta libraries. Sequencing used immunoSEQ multiplex PCR; TCRdb keeps in-frame clones, though not all of them. The table shows 65,000 to 95,000 clones, with 70% to 90% occurring only once. Study outcomes and limitations: Sampling schedules were unmatched across sustained-remission and progressing patients.

The input for sequencing was PBMCs, taken before ibrutinib treatment. The receptor was derived from a human donor with chronic lymphocytic leukemia. The chain is built from TRBV28 and TRBJ1-1; TRBD1 is a possible D gene (5 bases). The CDR3 loop reads CASSGDPNTEAFF. In DNA, the CDR3 is TGTGCCAGCAGTGGGGACCCGAACACTGAAGCTTTCTTT.